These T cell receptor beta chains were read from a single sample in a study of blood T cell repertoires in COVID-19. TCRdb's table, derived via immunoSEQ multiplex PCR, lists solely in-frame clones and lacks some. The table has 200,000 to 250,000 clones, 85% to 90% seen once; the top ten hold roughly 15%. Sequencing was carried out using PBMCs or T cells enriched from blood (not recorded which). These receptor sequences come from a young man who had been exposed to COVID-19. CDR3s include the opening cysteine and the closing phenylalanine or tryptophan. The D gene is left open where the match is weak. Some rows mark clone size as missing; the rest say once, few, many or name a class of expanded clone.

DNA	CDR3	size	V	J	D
TGTGCCAGTAGTATAAAAGGGGACACTGAAGCTTTCTTT	CASSIKGDTEAFF	-	TRBV19	TRBJ1-1	-
TGTGCCAGCAGCTTAGTGGGGACAGGGGGGAGGGATTCACCCCTCCACTTT	CASSLVGTGGRDSPLHF	-	TRBV11-3	TRBJ1-6	TRBD1
TGTGCCAGCAGCCAAGAGTCGGGGGGAATCCACGAGCAGTACTTC	CASSQESGGIHEQYF	many	TRBV4-2	TRBJ2-7	TRBD2
TGTGCCAGCAGTTTCAACAGACGCTATAATTCACCCCTCCACTTT	CASSFNRRYNSPLHF	-	TRBV27	TRBJ1-6	-
TGTGCCAGCAGCCAAAACAGGGTTGAGGATACGCAGTATTTT	CASSQNRVEDTQYF	-	TRBV4-2	TRBJ2-3	-
TGTGCCAGCAGCCAAGGGACAGGAGAACACGGAGCTTTCTTT	CASSQGTGEHGAFF	-	TRBV3-1/TRBV3-2	TRBJ1-1	TRBD1
TGCGCCAGCAGCCCCGCCCGACTAGGAGGCAATGAGCAGTTCTTC	CASSPARLGGNEQFF	-	TRBV5-1	TRBJ2-1	-
TGTGCCAGCAGCCGGAGAGGGGGGGGCTACCTCTCTGGAAACACCATATATTTT	CASSRRGGGYLSGNTIYF	-	TRBV7-2	TRBJ1-3	-
TGTGCCAGCAGTCCCCTAAACACCATATATTTT	CASSPLNTIYF	-	TRBV12-3/TRBV12-4	TRBJ1-3	-
TGTGCCACCAGCAGAGATCAGGGGGCTGGCTATGGCTACACCTTC	CATSRDQGAGYGYTF	-	TRBV15	TRBJ1-2	TRBD1
TGTGCCATCAGCCCACTAGCGGATGCGAACACCGGGGAGCTGTTTTTT	CAISPLADANTGELFF	-	TRBV10-3	TRBJ2-2	TRBD2
TGTGCCAGCAGCCCACTAGCGGGGGGGCCCGATGAGCAGTTCTTC	CASSPLAGGPDEQFF	-	TRBV6-4	TRBJ2-1	TRBD2
TGTGCCAGTGCCGGGACAGGGCCCCCCTACGAGCAGTACTTC	CASAGTGPPYEQYF	-	TRBV19	TRBJ2-7	TRBD1
TGTGCCAGTGCGGCAGCGGGGGACACTGAAGCTTTCTTT	CASAAAGDTEAFF	-	TRBV19	TRBJ1-1	-
TGTGCCAGCAGCTCCCAGGCAGATACGCAGTATTTT	CASSSQADTQYF	once	TRBV7-3	TRBJ2-3	-
TGCGCCAGCAGCCCGACGGGAGGGAAGACCCAGTACTTC	CASSPTGGKTQYF	-	TRBV10-1	TRBJ2-5	TRBD2
TGTGCCAGTAGTGAGACAGGAAGACGGCCTGAAGCTTTCTTT	CASSETGRRPEAFF	few	TRBV19	TRBJ1-1	-
TGTGCCAGCAGCCGAGCGGGGGGTTTGGATGAGCAGTTCTTC	CASSRAGGLDEQFF	-	TRBV7-3	TRBJ2-1	TRBD2
TGCGCCAGCAGCTTGGCCGGACAGCCAGTAACCTTC	CASSLAGQPVTF	-	TRBV5-1	TRBJ1-2	-
TGTGCCAGCAGTACGGGACAGGGTGCCGGGGAGCTGTTTTTT	CASSTGQGAGELFF	-	TRBV6-4	TRBJ2-2	TRBD1
TGTGCCAGCAGCCAAGACGACAGGTATAGCTCCTACGAGCAGTACTTC	CASSQDDRYSSYEQYF	-	TRBV3-1/TRBV3-2	TRBJ2-7	-
TGTGCCAGCAGCAAATTCAACTGGAACACTGAAGCTTTCTTT	CASSKFNWNTEAFF	-	TRBV21-1	TRBJ1-1	-
TGTGCCAGCAGCCAAGCCGGGACAGGCTATGGCTACACCTTC	CASSQAGTGYGYTF	-	TRBV3-1/TRBV3-2	TRBJ1-2	TRBD1
TGTGCCAGCAGCGCGCGCAATACCGGGGAGCTGTTTTTT	CASSARNTGELFF	-	TRBV14	TRBJ2-2	-
TGCAGCGTTGAAGCCCCGGGGGCGGGGGCTCCCCAAGAGACCCAGTACTTC	CSVEAPGAGAPQETQYF	once	TRBV29-1	TRBJ2-5	-
TGTGCCAGTACCACGACTCCACGAGAGAGCACAGATACGCAGTATTTT	CASTTTPRESTDTQYF	few	TRBV19	TRBJ2-3	-
TGTGCCAGCAGCGTAGGGTCTGTCTACCTCACCGGGGAGCTGTTTTTT	CASSVGSVYLTGELFF	-	TRBV9	TRBJ2-2	-
TGTGCCAGCAGCGCGGACAGGGGGGGACAGCCCCAGCATTTT	CASSADRGGQPQHF	-	TRBV7-7	TRBJ1-5	TRBD1
TGTGCCAGCTCGTGGCAGTTCGGGGTTGCCTACGAGCAGTACTTC	CASSWQFGVAYEQYF	-	TRBV28	TRBJ2-7	-
TGTGCCAGCAGCTCGGGAGGTACGTCCGGAAACACCATATATTTT	CASSSGGTSGNTIYF	-	TRBV7-2	TRBJ1-3	-
TGTGCCAGCAGGCACAGCCAAACCTATTCACCCCTCCACTTT	CASRHSQTYSPLHF	-	TRBV6-5	TRBJ1-6	-
TGTGCCAGCAGCTTAGGCAGTGGGCTGAACACTGAAGCTTTCTTT	CASSLGSGLNTEAFF	-	TRBV7-2	TRBJ1-1	-